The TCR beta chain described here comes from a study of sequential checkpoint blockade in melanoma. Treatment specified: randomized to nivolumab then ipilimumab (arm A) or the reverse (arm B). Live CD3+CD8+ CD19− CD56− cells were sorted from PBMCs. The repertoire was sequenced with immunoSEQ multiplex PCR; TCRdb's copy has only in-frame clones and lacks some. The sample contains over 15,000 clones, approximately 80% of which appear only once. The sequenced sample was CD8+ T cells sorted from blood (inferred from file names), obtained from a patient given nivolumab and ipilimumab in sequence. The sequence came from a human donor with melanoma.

The CDR3 here is CASSPRLAGTYNEQFF. For the CDR3, the DNA is TGTGCCAGCAGCCCGAGACTAGCGGGAACCTACAATGAGCAGTTCTTC. The rearrangement uses TRBV5-4 and TRBJ2-1; 11 bases agree with TRBD2. The CDR3 length is 16 residues. Germline V lookup: CDR1 SGHNT, CDR2 YYREEE (reference sequence). The ends lost 4 bases at V and 2 bases at J; junction bases unmatched: 5.